This T cell receptor (beta chain) emerged from a study of long-term antiretroviral therapy in people with HIV. The overall study: Earliest sampling preceded the 2015 immediate-ART recommendation by about a decade.

Whole-study findings and limits: Compared with controls, HIV repertoires showed narrower CDR3 length ranges. Diversity rose after ART but stayed below transplant donor controls.

Treated in the United States were all of the participants with HIV. The CDR3 is made up of 13 amino acids. Trimming stripped 9 bases from V and 4 bases from J, with 16 bases between. Germline V gene sequence: CDR1 MNHEY, CDR2 SMNVEV (reference sequence). It was version v3.0 of the immunoSEQ assay that was run at survey level. Sequencing used immunoSEQ multiplex PCR; TCRdb keeps in-frame clones, though not all of them. This table holds fewer than 40,000 clones, over 85% found once. About this clone itself: The antigen remains undetermined.

The sequenced sample was unsorted PBMCs, obtained more than 5 years after starting antiretroviral therapy. The source of this sequence is a woman between 45 and 60 years old with HIV. This chain connects TRBV27 to TRBJ2-7; D is possibly TRBD1 (5 bases). The CDR3 reads CASQSAGQYEQYF. CDR3 in DNA: TGTGCCAGTCAGAGCGCAGGGCAATACGAGCAGTACTTC.